These 15 T cell receptor beta chains came from one sample sequenced in a study of T-cell reconstitution after alpha-beta-depleted transplantation in children. It was with unique molecular identifiers that the TCRbeta library was prepared. Each CDR3 protein is one row after TCRdb ran MiXCR on the PCR reads. The sample contains about a million distinct CDR3 sequences, roughly 29% of which appear only once. The specimen was PBMCs, mostly from graft donor cells, collected 360 days after TCRalphabeta/CD19-depleted stem cell transplant. The receptors were sampled from a boy in the first two years of life who had a stem cell transplant for SCID, so the T cells may come from the graft donor.

This clonotype was seen a few times. The chain links TRBV15 to TRBJ2-1; D remains ambiguous. V lost 5 bases and J 5 bases, leaving 7 bases between the germline ends. Germline CDR1 reads LNHNV; CDR2 reads YYDKDF (reference sequence). The CDR3 covers 12 residues. In DNA form, the CDR3 reads TGTGCCACCAGCCCCAGGAACAATGAGCAGTTCTTC. Its translation is CATSPRNNEQFF.

This clonotype was recorded a few times. The genes are TRBV7-9 and TRBJ2-1; D is perhaps TRBD2 (5 bases). V gave up 7 bases and J gave up 8 bases, with 12 bases separating them. Germline V gene sequence: CDR1 SEHNR, CDR2 FQNEAQ (reference sequence). This CDR3 has 12 residues. CDR3: CASTTSRDEQFF. DNA of the CDR3: TGTGCCAGCACCACTTCGCGGGATGAGCAGTTCTTC.

The chain combines TRBV4-1 with TRBJ2-7; tentatively, D is TRBD1 (6 bases). This CDR3 comprises 14 residues. The V gene's germline CDR1 is MGHRA and CDR2 YSYEKL. V was shortened by 1 base and J by 3 bases, with 10 bases between the two germline ends. The CDR3 sequence: CASSQGDNDYEQYF. In DNA form, the CDR3 reads TGCGCCAGCAGCCAAGGGGACAATGACTACGAGCAGTACTTC.

There are a few counts of this clonotype. The chain is built from TRBV30 and TRBJ2-1, with D maybe TRBD2 (5 bases). Germline V lookup: CDR1 GTSNPN, CDR2 SVGIG (reference sequence). The V gene lost 3 bases and the J gene lost 4 bases, with 13 bases spanning the gap. This CDR3 is 14 amino acids long. As DNA, the CDR3 is TGTGCCTGGAGGAGATCTGGGAGTTACAATGAGCAGTTCTTC. Its translation: CAWRRSGSYNEQFF.

This clonotype was detected only a few times. This chain links TRBV2 with TRBJ2-1; D not resolved. V was trimmed by 4 bases and J by 1 base, leaving 11 bases between them. The V gene's germline CDR1 is SNHLY and CDR2 FYNNEI. The CDR3 runs 15 residues. CDR3 amino acids: CASSAALKSYNEQFF. The CDR3 region has the DNA TGTGCCAGCAGTGCCGCCCTTAAGTCCTACAATGAGCAGTTCTTC.

In this sample, this clonotype turned up a few times. The rearrangement joins TRBV6-2 or TRBV6-3 to TRBJ2-3; D might be TRBD1 or TRBD2, each matching 5 bases. The germline V and J ends were trimmed by 5 bases and 6 bases, with 18 bases remaining between them. Looked up from germline, CDR1 is MNHEY and CDR2 is SVGEGT. The CDR3 has 15 amino acids. The CDR3, as DNA: TGTGCCAGCAGTGCCCAATCCCCAGGGACCGATACGCAGTATTTT. Its protein is CASSAQSPGTDTQYF.

The V call is TRBV10-3, the J call TRBJ2-7; 9 nucleotides match TRBD2. V lost 3 bases to trimming and J lost 4 bases; unmatched junction nucleotides: 7. This CDR3 region has 15 residues. From germline, CDR1 is ENHRY and CDR2 SYGVKD. CDR3 bases: TGTGCCATCAGTGAAGAAGCGGGAGGCAAGTACGAGCAGTACTTC. As protein: CAISEEAGGKYEQYF.

The chain joins TRBV5-5 to TRBJ2-1; 12 bases are a match to TRBD1. Germline CDR1 is SGHKS and CDR2 is YYEKEE (reference sequence). There are 17 residues in the CDR3. With 2 bases clipped from V and 2 bases from J, the junction kept 5 bases outside the gene matches. The CDR3, as DNA: TGTGCCAGCAGCTTCAGCCGGGACAGGGGGCCCTACAATGAGCAGTTCTTC. Translated: CASSFSRDRGPYNEQFF. The full variable domain, in which reference TRBV5-5 and TRBJ2-1 provide the parts outside the CDR3, is DAGVTQSPTHLIKTRGQQVTLRCSPISGHKSVSWYQQVLGQGPQFIFQYYEKEERGRGNFPDRFSARQFPNYSSELNVNALLLGDSALYLCASSFSRDRGPYNEQFFGPGTRLTVL.

This clonotype was recorded a few times. The rearrangement uses TRBV29-1 and TRBJ2-7, with 9 bases that match TRBD1. The J segment lost 0 bases and the V segment lost 6 bases, leaving 6 bases of the junction unmatched. CDR1 SQVTM and CDR2 ANQGSEA come from the germline V gene. The CDR3 totals 14 residues. CDR3 protein: CSVTGTGSSYEQYF. The DNA for the CDR3 is TGCAGCGTCACCGGGACAGGGAGCTCCTACGAGCAGTACTTC.

The chain combines TRBV30 with TRBJ1-5; the D is unclear. Germline lookup yields CDR1 GTSNPN and CDR2 SVGIG (reference sequence). V gave up 1 base and J gave up 4 bases, with 5 bases separating them. CDR3 length: 12 amino acids. The CDR3 is CAWSAGNQPQHF. In nucleotides, the CDR3 is TGTGCCTGGAGTGCGGGGAATCAGCCCCAGCATTTT.

This clonotype has a handful of counts. The chain uses TRBV27 and TRBJ1-1; 8 bases map to TRBD1. In germline, CDR1 is MNHEY, CDR2 SMNVEV (reference sequence). CDR3 length: 14 amino acids. V was pared by 5 bases and J by 8 bases, with 10 bases of the junction left unmatched. The CDR3, as DNA: TGTGCCAGCAGTCCCCGACTCGGACAGGGCGAAGCTTTCTTT. It specifies CASSPRLGQGEAFF.

V is TRBV7-2 and J is TRBJ2-2; 10 bases line up with TRBD1. Germline CDR1 reads SGHTA; CDR2 reads FQGNSA. J lost 5 bases, V lost 4 bases, and 7 bases had no gene match. CDR3 length: 16 residues. The CDR3 reads CASSYRQGAWTGELFF. The DNA of the CDR3 is TGTGCCAGCAGCTACCGACAGGGGGCTTGGACCGGGGAGCTGTTTTTT.

This clonotype was counted a few times. In DNA form, the CDR3 reads TGCAGTGCAGCGCCAGGGGGCAAAAACATTCAGTACTTC. This translates into CSAAPGGKNIQYF. The chain employs TRBV20-1 and TRBJ2-4; 7 bases agree with TRBD1. The CDR3 has 13 amino acids. After removal of 6 bases from V and 3 bases from J, the junction contained 5 bases not matched to a gene. Germline CDR1 and CDR2: DFQATT and SNEGSKA (reference sequence).

This clonotype showed up just a few times. J is TRBJ2-1 and V is TRBV6-5; 10 nucleotides agree with TRBD2. Germline CDR1 and CDR2: MNHEY and SVGAGI. The trim removed 3 bases at V and 6 bases at J, leaving 14 bases unmatched. This CDR3 comprises 18 residues. CDR3 loop: CASSYGALAGAPSNEQFF. In nucleotides, the CDR3 is TGTGCCAGCAGTTATGGGGCTCTAGCGGGGGCACCAAGCAATGAGCAGTTCTTC.

The chain uses TRBV7-2 and TRBJ2-5; D uncertain. Germline V gene sequence: CDR1 SGHTA, CDR2 FQGNSA. The CDR3 spans 15 residues. V lost 2 bases, J lost 5 bases, and 15 bases lay in between. In nucleotides, the CDR3 is TGTGCCAGCAGCTTAAGTAGCATTTCACGGGAGACCCAGTACTTC. Translating gives CASSLSSISRETQYF.